These 27 T cell receptor beta chains were sequenced from one sample in a study of CD8+ T cells in alopecia areata. Treatment reported: oral pan-JAK inhibitor, 5-10 mg twice daily. cDNA prepared by RNA extraction and subsequent reverse transcription served as the template for sequencing. Produced via immunoSEQ multiplex PCR; TCRdb's table is partial and in-frame only. Among 200,000 to 250,000 clones listed, roughly 66% were seen once. Sequencing used CD4+ T cells sorted from blood, obtained at roughly week 45, from a patient treated with tofacitinib. The receptor set was obtained from a human donor with alopecia areata.

This sequence joins TRBV19 and TRBJ1-5; D uncertain. Trimming pared 5 bases from V and 7 bases from J, leaving 9 bases between. This CDR3 region has 12 residues. Germline V CDR1 and CDR2: LNHDA, SQIVND (reference sequence). The CDR3 loop reads CASSLERQPQHF. CDR3 nucleotides: TGTGCCAGTAGTCTTGAGAGGCAGCCCCAGCATTTT.

This sequence joins TRBV18 and TRBJ1-6; D is perhaps TRBD1 (6 bases). V gave up 3 bases and J gave up 7 bases, with 16 bases separating them. Germline V gene sequence: CDR1 KGHSH, CDR2 LQKENI. This CDR3 region has 16 residues. The CDR3 nucleotides read TGTGCCAGCTCACCCCAGACAGGCCAGCAAAATTCACCCCTCCACTTT. It translates to CASSPQTGQQNSPLHF.

This clone was counted once. As DNA, the CDR3 is TGTGCCAGCAGTTACTCTCCAGGGCCGAACACTGAAGCTTTCTTT. Its protein product is CASSYSPGPNTEAFF. The chain carries TRBV6-5 and TRBJ1-1, with D maybe TRBD1 (5 bases). Looked up from germline, CDR1 is MNHEY and CDR2 is SVGAGI. Trimming shortened V by 0 bases and J by 1 base, and 9 bases separated the two germline ends. This CDR3 is 15 amino acids long.

The rearrangement links TRBV4-3 to TRBJ2-5; a weak D match, TRBD2 (5 bases). CDR3 length: 13 amino acids. In germline, CDR1 is LGHNA, CDR2 YSLEER. With 1 base removed from V and 5 bases from J, the gap between germline ends came to 8 bases. CDR3 sequence (DNA): TGCGCCAGCAGCCAAGGTCGGGGTGAGACCCAGTACTTC. Translated: CASSQGRGETQYF.

This clone was recorded only once. The chain couples TRBV7-3 to TRBJ2-6, with D possibly TRBD2 on 6 matching bases. Trimming took 0 bases from V and 2 from J, leaving 8 bases between them. The length of the CDR3 is 16 residues. Germline V gene sequence: CDR1 SGHTA, CDR2 FQGTGA. CDR3 amino acids: CASSLTREAGANVLTF. DNA for the CDR3: TGTGCCAGCAGCTTAACCAGGGAGGCTGGGGCCAACGTCCTGACTTTC.

V gene TRBV14 combines with J gene TRBJ1-1; tentatively, D is TRBD1 (6 bases). The CDR3 totals 13 residues. The germline CDR1 and CDR2 sequences are SGHDN and FVKESK. V was clipped by 4 bases and J by 6 bases, with 12 bases between them. The CDR3 spells CASSLLQGPEAFF. The CDR3 DNA is TGTGCCAGCAGCCTTCTACAGGGCCCTGAAGCTTTCTTT.

This chain links TRBV19 with TRBJ1-2; D is unclear. CDR3 length equals 15 residues. Deletions cut 2 bases from V and 4 bases from J, with 14 bases between. Per germline, CDR1 LNHDA and CDR2 SQIVND (reference sequence). The DNA of the CDR3 is TGTGCCAGTAGTATAACGGAGAAAGCGACCTATGGCTACACCTTC. Its protein product is CASSITEKATYGYTF.

The chain links TRBV4-2 to TRBJ2-5; 14 bases map to TRBD2. V dropped 1 base and J dropped 4; count of bases not matched to a gene: 8. In germline, CDR1 is LGHNA, CDR2 YNFKEQ. The CDR3 spans 18 residues. CDR3 in amino acids: CASSQATTSGGARETQYF. CDR3 in DNA: TGTGCCAGCAGCCAAGCGACGACTAGCGGGGGGGCGAGAGAGACCCAGTACTTC.

The V gene is TRBV9, the J gene TRBJ2-1; TRBD2 matches 7 bases. Germline V gives CDR1 SGDLS, CDR2 YYNGEE. The CDR3 covers 16 residues. J lost 1 base, V lost 0 bases, and 4 bases had no gene match. The CDR3 DNA reads TGTGCCAGCAGCGTAGGGACTAGTCGGTCCTACAATGAGCAGTTCTTC. This sequence encodes CASSVGTSRSYNEQFF.

There are a few counts of this clone. The chain recombines TRBV11-2 with TRBJ2-3; TRBD2 is a possible D gene (6 bases). The CDR3 contains 16 residues. Per germline, CDR1 SGHAT and CDR2 FQNNGV. V was pared by 6 bases and J by 1 base, with 17 bases between. CDR3 loop: CASSRRRGSGTDTQYF. The CDR3, as DNA: TGTGCCAGCAGTAGAAGGCGGGGCTCTGGCACAGATACGCAGTATTTT.

The chain is built from TRBV29-1 and TRBJ2-2; no reliable D call. The CDR3 contains 12 residues. Trimming removed 6 bases from V and 6 bases from J, with 11 bases in between. Germline assignment: CDR1 SQVTM and CDR2 ANQGSEA. The CDR3 loop is CSVARGAGELFF. Here the CDR3 DNA reads TGCAGCGTCGCGAGAGGCGCCGGGGAGCTGTTTTTT.

The J gene is TRBJ2-2, the V gene TRBV25-1, with 7 bases identical to TRBD1. Germline loops: CDR1 MGHDK, CDR2 SYGVNS. With V trimmed by 8 bases and J by 2 bases, 5 bases remained unmatched. The CDR3 length is 14 residues. The CDR3, as DNA: TGTGCCAGCGGACGACAGGGAAACACCGGGGAGCTGTTTTTT. This gives the protein CASGRQGNTGELFF.

The chain recombines TRBV30 with TRBJ2-5; possibly TRBD1 for D (5 bases). Trimming stripped 0 bases from V and 1 base from J, with 9 bases between. This CDR3 comprises 14 residues. Germline V lookup: CDR1 GTSNPN, CDR2 SVGIG (reference sequence). The CDR3 loop is CAWSVVGVQETQYF. CDR3 in DNA: TGTGCCTGGAGTGTTGTAGGGGTCCAAGAGACCCAGTACTTC. The full variable domain, completed using reference TRBV30 and TRBJ2-5, is SQTIHQWPATLVQPVGSPLSLECTVEGTSNPNLYWYRQAAGRGLQLLFYSVGIGQISSEVPQNLSASRPQDRQFILSSKKLLLSDSGFYLCAWSVVGVQETQYFGPGTRLLVL.

This clone was detected once. The chain carries TRBV30 and TRBJ1-1; D remains unclear. V lost 3 bases and J lost 6, with 8 bases in between. Germline assignment: CDR1 GTSNPN and CDR2 SVGIG (reference sequence). CDR3 length equals 11 residues. The DNA for the CDR3 is TGTGCCTGGAGGAGGCCCTCTGAAGCTTTCTTT. Translation gives CAWRRPSEAFF.

The chain couples TRBV29-1 to TRBJ1-4; TRBD1 is a possible D gene (6 bases). There are 16 residues in the CDR3. Trimming removed 7 bases from V and 8 bases from J, with 26 bases in between. Germline CDR1 and CDR2: SQVTM and ANQGSEA. The DNA of the CDR3 is TGCAGCGCTGGGGGGGCGGCGGGGGCGCTGCCCGAAAAACTGTTTTTT. Protein product: CSAGGAAGALPEKLFF.

This clone was seen only a few times. Other DNA sequences in the same sample also yield this CDR3. V usage is TRBV29-1 and J usage is TRBJ2-3; weak D call: TRBD2 (7 bases). CDR1 SQVTM and CDR2 ANQGSEA come from the germline V gene. V was trimmed by 6 bases and J by 3 bases, leaving 13 bases between them. The CDR3 is 13 amino acids. CDR3 DNA sequence: TGCAGCGTCGGGGGGCGGTCAACAGATACGCAGTATTTT. It translates to CSVGGRSTDTQYF.

The J gene is TRBJ1-1, the V gene TRBV15, with 8 positions matching TRBD1. The CDR3 loop spans 15 amino acids. Unmatched junction bases numbered 6, after V lost 3 bases and J lost 3 bases. The V gene's germline CDR1 is LNHNV and CDR2 YYDKDF (reference sequence). CDR3: CATSSHRGTDTEAFF. The CDR3 coding sequence is TGTGCCACCAGCAGCCACAGGGGGACGGACACTGAAGCTTTCTTT.

The CDR3 coding sequence is TGTGCCAGCAGGGATCAGGGTTTACAAGGGAACACTGAAGCTTTCTTT. Translated: CASRDQGLQGNTEAFF. This chain uses TRBV27 with TRBJ1-1; D perhaps matches TRBD1 (5 bases). The CDR3 has 16 amino acids. Trimming pared 6 bases from V and 1 base from J, leaving 18 bases between. Germline lookup yields CDR1 MNHEY and CDR2 SMNVEV (reference sequence).

A note on this clone: This sample also contains other DNA sequences that code for the same CDR3. The CDR3 DNA sequence: TGCAGCGTAGAAAGGAACACTGAAGCTTTCTTT. Translation: CSVERNTEAFF. The chain couples TRBV29-1 to TRBJ1-1, with unresolved D. V gave up 6 bases and J gave up 1 base, with 6 bases separating them. The CDR3 spans 11 residues. CDR1 and CDR2 (germline): SQVTM, ANQGSEA.

This chain joins TRBV4-3 and TRBJ2-2; TRBD2 is a possible D gene (6 bases). V lost 0 bases, J lost 3 bases, and 8 bases lay in between. CDR3 length: 15 amino acids. CDR1 is LGHNA, CDR2 YSLEER, per germline. The CDR3 reads CASSQESGDTGELFF. The CDR3, as DNA: TGCGCCAGCAGCCAAGAGTCGGGGGACACCGGGGAGCTGTTTTTT.

The J gene is TRBJ2-7, the V gene TRBV2; D gene unclear. Trimming shortened V by 6 bases and J by 5 bases, and 8 bases separated the two germline ends. This CDR3 region has 11 residues. Germline CDR1 is SNHLY and CDR2 is FYNNEI. CDR3 DNA sequence: TGTGCCAGCAGGCCTCAAGACGAGCAGTACTTC. Translation gives CASRPQDEQYF.

The gene calls are TRBV2 and TRBJ1-1, with 10 nucleotides matching TRBD1. With V trimmed by 3 bases and J by 3 bases, 4 bases remained unmatched. The germline gives CDR1 SNHLY, CDR2 FYNNEI. The length of the CDR3 is 15 residues. The CDR3 DNA sequence: TGTGCCAGCAGTGACCGGACAGGGGGGGACACTGAAGCTTTCTTT. Translated: CASSDRTGGDTEAFF.

The rearrangement joins TRBV29-1 to TRBJ1-1; perhaps TRBD1 as D (5 bases). Germline V gives CDR1 SQVTM, CDR2 ANQGSEA. Trimming took off 7 bases at V and 3 bases at J, with 15 bases between the two ends. This CDR3 has 13 amino acids. The chain's CDR3 is CSGRHGHDTEAFF. CDR3 sequence (DNA): TGCAGCGGGAGGCATGGACACGACACTGAAGCTTTCTTT.

The rearrangement joins TRBV6-5 to TRBJ1-2; TRBD1 aligns across 7 bases. Germline CDR1 is MNHEY and CDR2 is SVGAGI. V trimming: 5 bases; J trimming: 4 bases; junction bases outside the gene matches: 10. This CDR3 has 15 amino acids. CDR3 amino acids: CASSRTGATTYGYTF. The DNA for the CDR3 is TGTGCCAGCAGTCGAACAGGGGCGACGACCTATGGCTACACCTTC.

The chain has TRBV29-1 and TRBJ2-6; D perhaps matches TRBD1 (5 bases). The V gene lost 3 bases and the J gene lost 4 bases, with 10 bases spanning the gap. Germline V gives CDR1 SQVTM, CDR2 ANQGSEA. The CDR3 runs to 14 residues. The CDR3 reads CSVDQGTGANVLTF. The CDR3 region has the DNA TGCAGCGTTGATCAGGGAACAGGGGCCAACGTCCTGACTTTC.

This chain's CDR3 is CASSPAGGNIQYF. Here the CDR3 DNA reads TGCGCCAGCAGCCCAGCGGGAGGAAACATTCAGTACTTC. The chain couples TRBV5-1 to TRBJ2-4, with TRBD2 matching 9 bases. Germline CDR1 is SGHRS and CDR2 is YFSETQ. The CDR3 runs to 13 residues. J lost 6 bases, V lost 4 bases, and 2 bases had no gene match.

This clone occurred once. The chain employs TRBV9 and TRBJ1-2, with 7 bases fitting TRBD1. The CDR3 contains 14 residues. V shed 0 bases, J shed 8 bases, and the junction held 7 bases outside the gene matches. Germline V CDR1 and CDR2: SGDLS, YYNGEE. CDR3 sequence reads: CASSVDLGQRGYTF. DNA for the CDR3: TGTGCCAGCAGCGTAGATCTGGGACAGCGAGGCTACACCTTC.